The 22 T cell receptor beta chains below all came from one sample that was sequenced in a study of CD8 T cells in Susac syndrome. Reverse transcription used roughly 0.45 to 1 ug RNA and random hexamers. TCRdb passed the immunoSEQ multiplex PCR reads through MiXCR, listing each CDR3 protein once. The sample lists about 90,000 distinct CDR3 sequences, roughly 96% occurring once. The sample consisted of CD8+ T cells from PBMCs. All receptors derive from a human donor with Susac syndrome.

This sequence joins TRBV11-2 and TRBJ1-2, with a tentative D call TRBD1 (5 bases). The CDR3 extends over 13 amino acids. The germline V and J ends were trimmed by 1 base and 6 bases, with 9 bases remaining between them. From germline, CDR1 is SGHAT and CDR2 FQNNGV. The CDR3 DNA reads TGTGCCAGCAGCTTAGGGGGCGCGAATGGCTACACCTTC. Amino acids: CASSLGGANGYTF.

The V call is TRBV24-1, the J call TRBJ2-1, with a possible D match to TRBD1 (6 bases). CDR3 length: 16 amino acids. Trimming stripped 4 bases from V and 3 bases from J, with 15 bases between. CDR1 is KGHDR and CDR2 is SFDVKD in the germline V gene. The CDR3 coding sequence is TGTGCCACCAGTGAGCCAACGGGACAACGCTACAATGAGCAGTTCTTC. This translates into CATSEPTGQRYNEQFF.

The chain has TRBV5-1 and TRBJ2-5; a possible D gene is TRBD1 (6 bases). Trimming left V 0 bases short and J 5 bases short, with 11 bases between. The CDR3 spans 14 residues. Germline V gene lookup returns CDR1 SGHRS and CDR2 YFSETQ. The CDR3 region has the DNA TGCGCCAGCAGCTTGGCCACAGGGTTGGAGACCCAGTACTTC. This codes for CASSLATGLETQYF.

This chain uses TRBV12-3 or TRBV12-4 with TRBJ1-2, with D possibly being TRBD1 (6 bases). The V end lost 5 bases, the J end lost 8 bases, and 15 bases lay between the germline ends. This CDR3 comprises 13 residues. The CDR3 here is CASSPDSLAGYTF. The CDR3, as DNA: TGTGCCAGCAGTCCGGACAGTCTGGCGGGCTACACCTTC.

A few counts support this clonotype. This sequence joins TRBV7-8 and TRBJ2-7, with no clear D. The CDR3 consists of 13 residues. The germline CDR1 and CDR2 sequences are SGHVS and FQNEAQ. The V gene lost 0 bases and the J gene lost 0 bases, with 3 bases spanning the gap. The CDR3 reads CASSLADSYEQYF. CDR3 DNA sequence: TGTGCCAGCAGCTTAGCCGACTCCTACGAGCAGTACTTC.

V is TRBV5-4 and J is TRBJ1-2; D gene ambiguous. The CDR3 has 13 amino acids. V gave up 9 bases and J gave up 4 bases, with 16 bases separating them. Germline CDR1 SGHNT, CDR2 YYREEE (reference sequence). The CDR3 reads CATRAQAIYGYTF. CDR3 coding DNA: TGTGCCACCCGGGCCCAGGCAATCTATGGCTACACCTTC.

The chain links TRBV12-3 or TRBV12-4 to TRBJ2-3; the D is unclear. CDR3 length: 13 amino acids. V was clipped by 5 bases and J by 8 bases, with 14 bases between them. As DNA, the CDR3 is TGTGCCAGCAGTCCCGAAACATCCGGTACGCAGTATTTT. Its translation is CASSPETSGTQYF.

The chain is built from TRBV28 and TRBJ2-7; the D is unclear. The V end was cut by 3 bases, the J end by 3 bases, with 6 bases between. Germline lookup yields CDR1 MDHEN and CDR2 SYDVKM. CDR3 length equals 12 residues. CDR3 loop: CASSFALYEQYF. In nucleotides, the CDR3 is TGTGCCAGCAGTTTCGCGCTCTACGAGCAGTACTTC.

The chain uses TRBV4-3 and TRBJ2-3; D call uncertain. Per germline, CDR1 LGHNA and CDR2 YSLEER. There are 12 residues in the CDR3. With 5 bases removed from V and 6 bases from J, the gap between germline ends came to 9 bases. The CDR3 nucleotides are TGCGCCAGCAGCTTCACATCGGATACGCAGTATTTT. Encoded protein: CASSFTSDTQYF.

The rearrangement uses TRBV29-1 and TRBJ1-1; 7 bases fit TRBD1. Germline lookup yields CDR1 SQVTM and CDR2 ANQGSEA. The V and J ends lost 4 bases and 0 bases, in that order; junction bases with no gene match: 8. The CDR3 extends over 15 amino acids. The CDR3 region is CSVGLQGNMNTEAFF. CDR3 coding DNA: TGCAGCGTTGGCTTACAGGGGAACATGAACACTGAAGCTTTCTTT. The entire variable domain, with the rest obtained from reference TRBV29-1 and TRBJ1-1, is as follows: SAVISQKPSRDICQRGTSLTIQCQVDSQVTMMFWYRQQPGQSLTLIATANQGSEATYESGFVIDKFPISRPNLTFSTLTVSNMSPEDSSIYLCSVGLQGNMNTEAFFGQGTRLTVV.

The chain has TRBV15 and TRBJ2-5; 8 bases are a match to TRBD1. V lost 0 bases, J lost 4 bases, and 1 base stayed unmatched. This CDR3 region has 14 residues. The germline gives CDR1 LNHNV, CDR2 YYDKDF (reference sequence). The CDR3 is CATSREDRAETQYF. Here the CDR3 DNA reads TGTGCCACCAGCAGAGAGGACAGGGCAGAGACCCAGTACTTC. The full variable domain, in which reference TRBV15 and TRBJ2-5 provide the parts outside the CDR3, is DAMVIQNPRYQVTQFGKPVTLSCSQTLNHNVMYWYQQKSSQAPKLLFHYYDKDFNNEADTPDNFQSRRPNTSFCFLDIRSPGLGDTAMYLCATSREDRAETQYFGPGTRLLVL.

The chain uses TRBV9 and TRBJ2-2, with D possibly being TRBD2 (5 bases). With 0 bases removed from V and 1 base from J, the gap between germline ends came to 7 bases. Germline V gene sequence: CDR1 SGDLS, CDR2 YYNGEE. The CDR3 has 15 residues. CDR3 coding DNA: TGTGCCAGCAGCGTAGTAGGGAGGAACACCGGGGAGCTGTTTTTT. This codes for CASSVVGRNTGELFF.

This CDR3 is CSVVLPGETQYF. The DNA for the CDR3 is TGCAGCGTTGTACTTCCTGGGGAGACCCAGTACTTC. The chain carries TRBV29-1 and TRBJ2-5, with no clear D. Germline V gives CDR1 SQVTM, CDR2 ANQGSEA. This CDR3 comprises 12 residues. The ends were cut back, 4 bases at V and 5 bases at J, with 11 bases in the middle.

The genes are TRBV6-6 and TRBJ2-2, with D possibly TRBD1 on 6 matching bases. Germline V gene data show CDR1 as MNHNY and CDR2 as SVGAGI (reference sequence). V lost 5 bases and J 10 bases, leaving 14 bases between the germline ends. CDR3 length: 13 residues. CDR3 residues: CASSLGSGVELFF. CDR3 sequence (DNA): TGTGCCAGCAGTCTGGGGTCAGGGGTGGAGCTGTTTTTT.

This chain links TRBV19 with TRBJ1-5; D call uncertain. Germline V gene sequence: CDR1 LNHDA, CDR2 SQIVND (reference sequence). The CDR3 sequence is 14 residues long. Trimming shortened V by 3 bases and J by 7 bases, and 13 bases separated the two germline ends. CDR3: CASSIEDGNQPQHF. The CDR3 coding sequence is TGTGCCAGTAGTATCGAGGACGGAAACCAGCCCCAGCATTTT.

The rearrangement joins TRBV7-9 to TRBJ1-3; 7 nucleotides align to TRBD1. CDR1 and CDR2 (germline): SEHNR, FQNEAQ (reference sequence). The CDR3 is 14 amino acids. The junction had 1 base not matched to a gene; V was cut back by 1 base and J by 4 bases. The CDR3 here is CASSLEDRGNTIYF. In DNA form, the CDR3 reads TGTGCCAGCAGCTTAGAGGACAGGGGAAACACCATATATTTT.

This clonotype was observed a single time. The rearrangement uses TRBV20-1 and TRBJ2-3; 10 nucleotides match TRBD1. Germline V lookup: CDR1 DFQATT, CDR2 SNEGSKA (reference sequence). The CDR3 has 16 residues. Germline trimming cut 5 bases from V and 5 bases from J; bases unmatched to any gene: 13. The CDR3 region has the DNA TGCAGTGCTGGAAGCTTCCAAGACAGGGGGCAAGATACGCAGTATTTT. It is translated as CSAGSFQDRGQDTQYF.

V gene TRBV11-2 combines with J gene TRBJ2-5; D might be TRBD1 (6 bases). The CDR3 extends over 15 amino acids. Germline CDR1 is SGHAT and CDR2 is FQNNGV. Trimming shortened V by 4 bases and J by 6 bases, and 18 bases separated the two germline ends. CDR3 residues: CASSSGTPFFQTQYF. CDR3 in DNA: TGTGCCAGCAGCTCCGGGACACCATTTTTCCAGACCCAGTACTTC.

This clonotype was detected once. The J gene is TRBJ1-1, the V gene TRBV5-1, with D possibly being TRBD1 (5 bases). V lost 2 bases and J 1 base, leaving 12 bases between the germline ends. This CDR3 has 15 residues. Per germline, CDR1 SGHRS and CDR2 YFSETQ. CDR3 sequence reads: CASSFSQGGNTEAFF. CDR3 nucleotides: TGCGCCAGCAGCTTTTCTCAGGGCGGGAACACTGAAGCTTTCTTT.

The V and J genes are TRBV3-1 and TRBJ1-4; no clear D gene. The CDR3 is 15 residues long. V lost 4 bases and J lost 3, with 12 bases in between. Germline V gives CDR1 LGHDT, CDR2 YNNKEL (reference sequence). The CDR3 region is CASSRRTFANEKLFF. In nucleotides, the CDR3 is TGTGCCAGCAGCCGGCGGACTTTCGCTAATGAAAAACTGTTTTTT.

This chain uses TRBV6-5 with TRBJ1-1; D is undetermined. Germline CDR1 reads MNHEY; CDR2 reads SVGAGI. V gave up 8 bases and J gave up 5 bases, with 18 bases separating them. CDR3 size: 14 residues. Written as DNA, the CDR3 is TGTGCCAGCGGAACCATTAAGGGAAGAACTGAAGCTTTCTTT. Amino acids: CASGTIKGRTEAFF.

The chain recombines TRBV2 with TRBJ2-3; D unclear. The CDR3 extends over 18 amino acids. Trimming stripped 6 bases from V and 1 base from J, with 23 bases between. The germline V gene has CDR1 SNHLY and CDR2 FYNNEI. CDR3 nucleotides: TGTGCCAGCAGCCCCTCTAGGTTCGGCAGGACGCGCACAGATACGCAGTATTTT. Translating gives CASSPSRFGRTRTDTQYF.